This TCR beta chain was retrieved from a study of beta chain features in type 1 diabetes. Study observations and caveats: Relative to healthy donors, patients appeared to have naive, central memory and Treg TCRB repertoires that were more similar.

The CDR3 loop spans 13 amino acids. Looked up from germline, CDR1 is SGHDT and CDR2 is YYEEEE. V lost 4 bases, J lost 3 bases, and 7 bases lay in between. As concerns this clone: Its cognate antigen is unknown.

Donors contributed one heparinised blood draw apiece, averaging approximately 120 mL. Based on CD45RO/CCR7/CD25/CD127/CD95/CD27, CD4+ regulatory, stem cell-like memory, naive and central memory cells were sorted. Of the isolated RNA, all was reverse transcribed, and so the sequenced material was expressed TCRB transcripts. Using immunoSEQ multiplex PCR, the repertoire was profiled, and TCRdb retains in-frame clones only, with some absent. Counted here are fewer than 350,000 clones, roughly 8% occurring once; the ten biggest clones make up 1%. Sequenced material: central memory CD4+ T cells from blood. This receptor was taken from a woman aged 18-29 years in good health. V is TRBV5-6 and J is TRBJ1-4; D is ambiguous. In DNA form, the CDR3 reads TGTGCCAGCAGCCAAGAGGCTAATGAAAAACTGTTTTTT. This codes for CASSQEANEKLFF.